This T cell receptor (beta chain) was recorded in a study of T cell repertoires in cytomegalovirus infection. Turning to the study itself: Newly reported HLA-C-restricted and thoroughly characterized HLA-B-restricted CMV epitopes were employed. Signatures in public TCR beta sequences pointed to both CMV infection and matching HLA type.

Ten or more counts support this clonotype. The antigen remains undetermined. From the reads, TCRdb called clonotypes with MiXCR, one entry per CDR3 protein. The sample yields approximately 770,000 distinct CDR3 sequences, almost 30% seen once. Study-wide findings and caveats: Ex vivo, HLA-C-restricted CMV-specific TCR beta clonotypes prevailed over the rest of the response. Using cumulative public TCR beta family frequency, the authors identified those who carried CMV together with the relevant HLA.

The clonotype comes from a human donor in good health (CMV status not recorded). Some clones in this sample may be carry-over from other donors' samples. This sample comprised cultured CD8+ T cells from PBMCs, obtained from culture after CMV antigen stimulation.

The CDR3 nucleotides are TGTGCCAGCACCCCCCCGGAGCGCACAGATACGCAGTATTTT. It translates to CASTPPERTDTQYF. V and J are TRBV7-2 and TRBJ2-3; no firm D call. This CDR3 is 14 amino acids long. Trimming cost V 7 bases and J 1 base, with 12 bases left between them. Germline V gives CDR1 SGHTA, CDR2 FQGNSA.